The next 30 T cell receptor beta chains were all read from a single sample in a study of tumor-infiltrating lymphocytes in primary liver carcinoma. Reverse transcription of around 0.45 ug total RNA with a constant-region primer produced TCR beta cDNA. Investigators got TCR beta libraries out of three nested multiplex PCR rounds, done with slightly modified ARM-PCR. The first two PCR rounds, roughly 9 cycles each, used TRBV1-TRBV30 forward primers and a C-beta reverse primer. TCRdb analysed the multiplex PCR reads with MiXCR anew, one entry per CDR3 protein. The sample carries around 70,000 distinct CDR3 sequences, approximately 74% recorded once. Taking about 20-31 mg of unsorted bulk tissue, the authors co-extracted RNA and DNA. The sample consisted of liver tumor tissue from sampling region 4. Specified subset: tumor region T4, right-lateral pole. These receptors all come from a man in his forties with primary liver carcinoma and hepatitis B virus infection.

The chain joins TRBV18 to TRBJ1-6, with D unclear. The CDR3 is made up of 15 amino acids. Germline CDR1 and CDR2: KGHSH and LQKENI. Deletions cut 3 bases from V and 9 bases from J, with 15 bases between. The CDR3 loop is CASSPRPLDGSPLHF. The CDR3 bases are TGTGCCAGCTCACCCCGTCCGTTGGACGGTTCACCCCTCCACTTT.

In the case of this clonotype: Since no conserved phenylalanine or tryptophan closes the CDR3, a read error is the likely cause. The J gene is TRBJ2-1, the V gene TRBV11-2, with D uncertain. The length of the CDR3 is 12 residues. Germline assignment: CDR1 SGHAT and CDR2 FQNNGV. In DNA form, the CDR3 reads TGTGTCAGCAGCCCGGAGTACAGTGAGCAGTTCTTA. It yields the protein CVSSPEYSEQFL.

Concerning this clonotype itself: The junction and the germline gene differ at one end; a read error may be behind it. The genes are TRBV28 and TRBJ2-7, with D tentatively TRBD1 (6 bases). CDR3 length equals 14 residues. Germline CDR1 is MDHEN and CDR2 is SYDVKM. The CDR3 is CASRDTGCSYEQYF. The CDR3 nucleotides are TGTGCAAGCAGGGACACGGGGTGCTCCTACGAGCAGTATTTC.

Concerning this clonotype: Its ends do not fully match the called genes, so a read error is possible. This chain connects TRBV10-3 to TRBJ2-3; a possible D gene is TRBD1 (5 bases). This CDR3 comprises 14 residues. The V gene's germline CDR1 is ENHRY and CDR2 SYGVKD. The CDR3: CAISGGAGTDTQNF. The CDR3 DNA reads TGTGCCATCAGTGGGGGCGCAGGTACAGACACGCAGAATTTT.

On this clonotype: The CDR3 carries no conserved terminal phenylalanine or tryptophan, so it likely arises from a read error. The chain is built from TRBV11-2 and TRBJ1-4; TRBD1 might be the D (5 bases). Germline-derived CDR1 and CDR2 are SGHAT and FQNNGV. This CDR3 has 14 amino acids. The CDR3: CASNLEVGDEKLFI. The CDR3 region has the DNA TGTGCCAGCAACTTAGAGGTTGGGGACGAGAAACTGTTTATT.

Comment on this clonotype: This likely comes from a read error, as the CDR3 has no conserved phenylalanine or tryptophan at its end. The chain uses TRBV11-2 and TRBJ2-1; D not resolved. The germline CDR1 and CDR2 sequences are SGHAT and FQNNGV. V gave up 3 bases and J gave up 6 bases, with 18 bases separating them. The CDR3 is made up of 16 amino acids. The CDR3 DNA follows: TGTGCCAGCAGCTTTCGACCAGCAGGAGATTTCAATGAGCAGTTCGTC. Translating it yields CASSFRPAGDFNEQFV.

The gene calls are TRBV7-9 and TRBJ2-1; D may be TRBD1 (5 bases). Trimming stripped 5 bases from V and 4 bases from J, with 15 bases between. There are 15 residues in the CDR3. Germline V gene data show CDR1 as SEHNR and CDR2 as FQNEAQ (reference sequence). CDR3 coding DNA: TGTGCCAGCAGCCCCGGTAGGGGTGGGTACAATGAGCAGTTCTTC. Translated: CASSPGRGGYNEQFF.

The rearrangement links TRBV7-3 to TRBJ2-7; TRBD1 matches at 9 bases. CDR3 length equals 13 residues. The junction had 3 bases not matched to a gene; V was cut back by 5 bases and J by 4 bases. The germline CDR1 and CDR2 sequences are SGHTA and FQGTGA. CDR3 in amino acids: CASSNDRGYEQYF. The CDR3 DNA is TGTGCCAGCAGCAACGACAGGGGGTACGAGCAGTACTTC.

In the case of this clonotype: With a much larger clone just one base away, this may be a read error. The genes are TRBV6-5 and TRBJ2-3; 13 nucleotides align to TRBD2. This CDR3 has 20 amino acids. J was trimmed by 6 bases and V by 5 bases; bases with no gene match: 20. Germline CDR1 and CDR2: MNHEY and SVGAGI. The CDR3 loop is CASSPWTSGRGGRTMDTQYF. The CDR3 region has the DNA TGTGCCAGCAGTCCCTGGACTAGCGGGAGAGGGGGTAGGACCATGGATACGCAGTATTTT.

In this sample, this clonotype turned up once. The CDR3 DNA reads TGTGCCATCAGATCAGGGAAGGGGACCTACAATGAGCAGTTCTTC. Residues: CAIRSGKGTYNEQFF. This chain uses TRBV10-3 with TRBJ2-1, with D perhaps matching TRBD1 (5 bases). Germline V lookup: CDR1 ENHRY, CDR2 SYGVKD. The CDR3 has 15 amino acids. Trimming stripped 6 bases from V and 2 bases from J, with 14 bases between.

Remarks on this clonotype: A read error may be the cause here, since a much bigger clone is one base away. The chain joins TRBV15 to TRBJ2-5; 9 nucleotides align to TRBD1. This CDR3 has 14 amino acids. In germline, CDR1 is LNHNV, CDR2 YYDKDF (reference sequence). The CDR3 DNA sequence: TGTGCCACCAACAGAGGACAGGGGACGGGGGCCCAGTACTTC. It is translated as CATNRGQGTGAQYF. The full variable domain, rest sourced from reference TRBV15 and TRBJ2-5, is DAMVIQNPRYQVTQFGKPVTLSCSQTLNHNVMYWYQQKSSQAPKLLFHYYDKDFNNEADTPDNFQSRRPNTSFCFLDIRSPGLGDTAMYLCATNRGQGTGAQYFGPGTRLLVL.

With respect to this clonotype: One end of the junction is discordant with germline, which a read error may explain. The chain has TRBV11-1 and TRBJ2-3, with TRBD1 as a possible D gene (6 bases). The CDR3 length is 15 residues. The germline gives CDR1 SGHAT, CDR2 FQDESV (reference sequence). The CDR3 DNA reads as TGTGCCAGGAGCTTAATAGGGGGTGCGACAGATATGCAGTATTTT. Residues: CARSLIGGATDMQYF.

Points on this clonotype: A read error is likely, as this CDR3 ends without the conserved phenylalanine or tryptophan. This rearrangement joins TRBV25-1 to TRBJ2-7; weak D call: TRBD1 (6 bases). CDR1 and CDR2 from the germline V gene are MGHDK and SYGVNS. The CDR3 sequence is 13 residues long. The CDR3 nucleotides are TGTGCCAGCAGTCAGACAGGTACCTACAAGCAGTACTAC. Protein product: CASSQTGTYKQYY.

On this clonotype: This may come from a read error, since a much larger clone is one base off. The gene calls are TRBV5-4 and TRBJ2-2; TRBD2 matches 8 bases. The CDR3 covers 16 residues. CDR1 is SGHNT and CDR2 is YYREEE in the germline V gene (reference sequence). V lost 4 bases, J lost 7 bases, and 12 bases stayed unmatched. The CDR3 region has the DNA TGTGCCAGCAGCCTAATAAGCGGGAGATGGGGCGGGGAGCTGTTTTTT. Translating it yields CASSLISGRWGGELFF.

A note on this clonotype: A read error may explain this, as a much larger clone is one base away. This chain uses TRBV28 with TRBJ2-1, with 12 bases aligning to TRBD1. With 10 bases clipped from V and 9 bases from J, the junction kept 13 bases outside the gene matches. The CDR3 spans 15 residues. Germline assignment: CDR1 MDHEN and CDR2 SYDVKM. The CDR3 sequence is CANSPAGQGALEQFF. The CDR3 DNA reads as TGTGCCAACAGCCCGGCGGGACAGGGGGCGCTTGAGCAGTTCTTC.

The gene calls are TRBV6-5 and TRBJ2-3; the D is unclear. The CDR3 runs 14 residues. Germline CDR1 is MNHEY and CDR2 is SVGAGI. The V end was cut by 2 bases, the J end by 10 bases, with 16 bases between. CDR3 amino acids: CASSYGQETVAQYF. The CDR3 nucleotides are TGTGCCAGCAGTTACGGGCAGGAAACAGTTGCGCAGTATTTT.

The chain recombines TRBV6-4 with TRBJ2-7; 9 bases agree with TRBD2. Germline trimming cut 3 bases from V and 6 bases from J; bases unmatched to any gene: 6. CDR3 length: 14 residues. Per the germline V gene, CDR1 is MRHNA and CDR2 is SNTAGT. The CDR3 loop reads CASSESQGLAEQYF. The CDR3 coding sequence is TGTGCCAGCAGTGAGTCTCAGGGACTAGCCGAGCAGTACTTC.

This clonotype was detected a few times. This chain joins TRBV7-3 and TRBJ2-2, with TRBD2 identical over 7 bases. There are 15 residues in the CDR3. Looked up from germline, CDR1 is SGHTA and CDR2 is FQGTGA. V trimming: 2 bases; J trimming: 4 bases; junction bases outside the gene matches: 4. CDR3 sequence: CASSLLASGTGELFF. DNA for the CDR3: TGTGCCAGCAGCTTACTGGCTAGCGGCACCGGGGAGCTGTTTTTT.

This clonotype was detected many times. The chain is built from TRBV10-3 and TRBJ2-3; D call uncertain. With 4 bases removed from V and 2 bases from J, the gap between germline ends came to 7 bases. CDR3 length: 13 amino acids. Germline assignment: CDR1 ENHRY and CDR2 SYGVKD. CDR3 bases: TGTGCCATCAGTGGTAACAACACAGATACGCAGTATTTT. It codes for CAISGNNTDTQYF.

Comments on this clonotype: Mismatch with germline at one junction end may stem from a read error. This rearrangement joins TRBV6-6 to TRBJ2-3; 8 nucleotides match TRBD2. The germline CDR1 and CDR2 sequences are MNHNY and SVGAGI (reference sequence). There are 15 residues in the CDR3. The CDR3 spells CAISYSGSGTDTQYF. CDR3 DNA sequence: TGTGCCATCAGTTACAGCGGGAGCGGGACAGATACGCAGTATTTT.

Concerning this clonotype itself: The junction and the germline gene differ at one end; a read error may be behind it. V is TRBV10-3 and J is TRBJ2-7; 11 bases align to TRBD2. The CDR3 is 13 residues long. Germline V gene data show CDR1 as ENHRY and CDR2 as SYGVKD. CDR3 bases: TGTGCCACCAAGGAGGGAAGGTTAGCGGGAGGGCACTTC. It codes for CATKEGRLAGGHF.

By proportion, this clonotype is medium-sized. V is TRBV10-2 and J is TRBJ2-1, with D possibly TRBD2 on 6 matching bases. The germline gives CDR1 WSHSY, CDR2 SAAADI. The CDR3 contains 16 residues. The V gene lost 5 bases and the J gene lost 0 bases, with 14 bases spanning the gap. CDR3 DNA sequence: TGCGCCAGCAGTCTCACTACCGGGAGCTCCTACAATGAGCAGTTCTTC. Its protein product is CASSLTTGSSYNEQFF.

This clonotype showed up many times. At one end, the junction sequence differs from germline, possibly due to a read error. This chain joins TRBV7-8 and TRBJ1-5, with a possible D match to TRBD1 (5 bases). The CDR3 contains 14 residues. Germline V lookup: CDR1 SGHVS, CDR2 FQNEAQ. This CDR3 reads CASSSGTFNRPQHF. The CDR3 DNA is TGTGCCAGCAGCTCCGGGACCTTCAATCGGCCCCAGCATTTT.

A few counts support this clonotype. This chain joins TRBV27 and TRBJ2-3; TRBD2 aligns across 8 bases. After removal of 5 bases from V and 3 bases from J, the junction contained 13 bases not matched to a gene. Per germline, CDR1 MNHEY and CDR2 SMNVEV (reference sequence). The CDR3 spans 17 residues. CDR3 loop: CASSPDLAGFRTDTQYF. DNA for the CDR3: TGTGCCAGCAGTCCAGACTTAGCGGGATTTAGAACAGATACGCAGTATTTT.

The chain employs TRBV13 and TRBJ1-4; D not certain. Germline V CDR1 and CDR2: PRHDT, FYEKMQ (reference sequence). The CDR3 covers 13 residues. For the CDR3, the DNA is TGTGGTAGCAGCTTAAGGAGCGCGGAAAAACTGTTTTTT. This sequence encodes CGSSLRSAEKLFF.

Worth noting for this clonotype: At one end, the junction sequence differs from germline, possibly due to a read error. The CDR3, as DNA: TGTGCCATCAGCTCATCAGTTGGGGCGATGGGCCAGTTCTTC. Protein: CAISSSVGAMGQFF. This rearrangement joins TRBV11-2 to TRBJ2-1; perhaps TRBD1 as D (5 bases). Germline V gene lookup returns CDR1 SGHAT and CDR2 FQNNGV. The CDR3 consists of 14 residues.

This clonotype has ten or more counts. CDR3 sequence (DNA): TGTGCCAGCAGTTACGAAGGGTACGGAGGCTACACCTTC. It encodes CASSYEGYGGYTF. The chain uses TRBV6-5 and TRBJ1-2; D remains ambiguous. Trimming cost V 2 bases and J 8 bases, with 12 bases left between them. This CDR3 spans 13 amino acids. The germline gives CDR1 MNHEY, CDR2 SVGAGI.

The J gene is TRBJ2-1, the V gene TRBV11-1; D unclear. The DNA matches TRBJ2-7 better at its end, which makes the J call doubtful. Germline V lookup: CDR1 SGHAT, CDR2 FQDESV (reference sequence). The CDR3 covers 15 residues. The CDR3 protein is CASSLKTVLYNEQYF. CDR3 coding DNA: TGTGCCAGCAGCTTAAAAACCGTCCTTTACAATGAGCAGTACTTC.

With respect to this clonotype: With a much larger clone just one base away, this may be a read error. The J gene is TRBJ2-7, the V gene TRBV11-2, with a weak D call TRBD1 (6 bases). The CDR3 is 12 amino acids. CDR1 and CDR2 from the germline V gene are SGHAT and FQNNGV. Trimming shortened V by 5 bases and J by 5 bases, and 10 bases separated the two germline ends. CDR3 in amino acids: CASSLTGNEQYF. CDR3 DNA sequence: TGTGCCAGCAGCCTCACAGGGAACGAGCAGTACTTC. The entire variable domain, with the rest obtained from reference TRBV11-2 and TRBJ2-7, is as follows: EAGVAQSPRYKIIEKRQSVAFWCNPISGHATLYWYQQILGQGPKLLIQFQNNGVVDDSQLPKDRFSAERLKGVDSTLKIQPAKLEDSAVYLCASSLTGNEQYFGPGTRLTVT.

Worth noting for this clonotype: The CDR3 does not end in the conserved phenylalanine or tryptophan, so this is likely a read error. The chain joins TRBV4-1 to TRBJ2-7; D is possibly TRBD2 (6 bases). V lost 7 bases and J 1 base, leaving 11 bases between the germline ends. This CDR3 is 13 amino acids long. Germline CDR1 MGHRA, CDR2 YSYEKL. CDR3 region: CASNHGGSYEQYL. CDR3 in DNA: TGCGCCAGCAACCACGGGGGTTCCTACGAGCAGTACCTC.